This T cell receptor (beta chain) was obtained from a study of blood T cell repertoires in COVID-19. Study-wide background: Material from acute and convalescent COVID-19 was sourced from the United States, Italy and Spain. PBMCs, B-cell-depleted T cells, or T cells were the source of the cDNA or gDNA that made up the material.

Original analysis: Scientists estimated how many nucleated cells there were by amplifying reference gene primers. Clones were sequenced by immunoSEQ multiplex PCR, and TCRdb holds only the in-frame ones, with some missing. V and J calls and clone size follow that table, whereas D and trimming were derived from the DNA. The sample includes tens of thousands of clones, about nine tenths of them seen just once. Per germline, CDR1 SNHLY and CDR2 FYNNEI. V was trimmed by 3 bases and J by 2 bases, leaving 11 bases between them. The CDR3 length is 15 residues. Sequencing used peripheral blood. The chain is built from TRBV2 and TRBJ1-5; D unclear. The receptor was isolated from a man between 65 and 85 years old with acute or convalescent COVID-19. CDR3: CASSDERRGNQPQHF. CDR3 DNA: TGTGCCAGCAGTGACGAGAGGAGGGGCAATCAGCCCCAGCATTTT.